The sequence of this T cell receptor (beta chain) was determined in a study of OX40 agonist ivuxolimab in advanced cancers. Across the whole study: At 0.01 to 10 mg/kg, ivuxolimab was administered intravenously to patients every 2 weeks.

The CDR3 is made up of 16 amino acids. Germline CDR1 reads LNHDA; CDR2 reads SQIVND (reference sequence). V was cut by 3 bases and J by 0 bases, with 13 bases left in between. Assay: immunoSEQ multiplex PCR; the TCRdb copy retains only in-frame clones and omits some. In the table there are roughly 80,000 clones, roughly 85% of which are singletons. This sequence originates from an adult with an advanced solid tumor such as melanoma, head and neck, liver or kidney cancer. Sequenced material: CD4+ or CD8+ T cells sorted from blood, taken in a trial of the OX40 agonist ivuxolimab. The chain carries TRBV19 and TRBJ2-3; maybe TRBD1 (6 bases). As DNA, the CDR3 is TGTGCCAGTAGTATGTATCCACAGGGCAGCACAGATACGCAGTATTTT. This translates into CASSMYPQGSTDTQYF.